A single sample is the source of the 4 T cell receptor beta chains below, sequenced in a study of T-cell reconstitution after alpha-beta-depleted transplantation in children (dated by TCRdb to 2016 to 2017). The library was prepared using PCR. The sequencing machine was an Illumina HiSeq 2500. TCR library preparation used molecular barcoding, with unique molecular identifiers applied to normalize quantification of the TCRbeta repertoire. TCRdb itself trimmed the public reads at Q25 with fastp, ran MiXCR and retained productive beta chains. Rows with a matching CDR3 protein are joined into one entry that keeps the most common DNA and genes. The sample yields almost 600,000 distinct CDR3 sequences; approximately 30% were counted once. In total, the top ten clones hold 35% to 40% of the sample. This specimen's treatment or condition label, interpreted: allogeneic hematopoietic cell transplantation with graft depleted of TCRalphabeta T cells and CD19 B cells.

The sequenced sample was PBMCs, obtained before TCRalphabeta/CD19-depleted stem cell transplant. The source is a boy under three years old with Wiskott-Aldrich syndrome, due to receive a stem cell transplant.

The table lists this clonotype with a few counts. The CDR3 sequence: CASSIRTGTEAFF. In DNA form, the CDR3 reads TGTGCCAGCAGCATAAGGACAGGTACTGAAGCTTTCTTT. The chain joins TRBV11-2 to TRBJ1-1, with 7 bases identical to TRBD1. Germline V gives CDR1 SGHAT, CDR2 FQNNGV. The length of the CDR3 is 13 residues. J gave up 5 bases and V 5 bases, and 5 bases lay outside the gene matches.

This clonotype has more than one count but fewer than ten. This sequence joins TRBV9 and TRBJ2-1, with D uncertain. The CDR3 runs 15 residues. Germline V CDR1 and CDR2: SGDLS, YYNGEE. The V end lost 2 bases, the J end lost 1 base, and 10 bases lay between the germline ends. In DNA form, the CDR3 reads TGTGCCAGCAGCGTTATGGGCGGTTCCTACAATGAGCAGTTCTTC. Translating it yields CASSVMGGSYNEQFF.

V and J are TRBV6-5 and TRBJ2-1; D is ambiguous. Trimming pared 6 bases from V and 4 bases from J, leaving 7 bases between. Germline values: CDR1 MNHEY, CDR2 SVGAGI. This CDR3 spans 12 amino acids. CDR3 amino acids: CASRRSYNEQFF. CDR3 coding DNA: TGTGCCAGCAGGCGGAGTTACAATGAGCAGTTCTTC.

This clonotype came up a few times. The V and J genes are TRBV7-2 and TRBJ1-5; no clear D. Between the trimmed V and J ends, which lost 8 bases and 1 base, there was a span of 15 bases. This CDR3 has 15 residues. Germline V gene sequence: CDR1 SGHTA, CDR2 FQGNSA. The CDR3 region is CASSTRAASNQPQHF. Here the CDR3 DNA reads TGTGCCAGCTCGACCCGCGCGGCGAGCAATCAGCCCCAGCATTTT.